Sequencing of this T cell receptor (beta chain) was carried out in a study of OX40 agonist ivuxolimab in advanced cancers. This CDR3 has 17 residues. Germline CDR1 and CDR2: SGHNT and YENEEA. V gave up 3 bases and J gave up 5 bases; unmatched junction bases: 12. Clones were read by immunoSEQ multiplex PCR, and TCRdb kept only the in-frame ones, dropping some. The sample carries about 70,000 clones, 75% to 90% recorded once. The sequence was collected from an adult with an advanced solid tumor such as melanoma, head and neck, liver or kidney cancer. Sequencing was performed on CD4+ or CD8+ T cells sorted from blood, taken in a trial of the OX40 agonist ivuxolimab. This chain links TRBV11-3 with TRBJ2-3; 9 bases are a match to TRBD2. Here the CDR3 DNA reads TGTGCCAGCAGCTTTAGCAGGGGGGGACTAGCCATAGATACGCAGTATTTT. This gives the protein CASSFSRGGLAIDTQYF.